The 17 T cell receptor beta chains presented below share a single source sample, sequenced in a study of blood T cell repertoires in COVID-19. Only in-frame clones appear in the TCRdb table, and some are missing; sequencing was by immunoSEQ multiplex PCR. The sample lists 350,000 to 400,000 clones, roughly 90% occurring once. Sequencing was performed on peripheral blood. These receptors originate from a woman younger than 45 with COVID-19, enrolled during active disease.

This clone was seen a handful of times. The genes are TRBV7-9 and TRBJ1-1; D call uncertain. V gave up 5 bases and J gave up 2 bases, with 21 bases separating them. The CDR3 loop spans 17 amino acids. Germline V gene sequence: CDR1 SEHNR, CDR2 FQNEAQ (reference sequence). This CDR3 reads CASSLPSQVGLNTEAFF. The CDR3 coding sequence is TGTGCCAGCAGCCTCCCTTCGCAGGTAGGATTAAACACTGAAGCTTTCTTT.

This chain connects TRBV28 to TRBJ2-3; D perhaps matches TRBD2 (6 bases). V lost 3 bases to trimming and J lost 5 bases, with 6 bases between them. The CDR3 extends over 12 amino acids. Germline V CDR1 and CDR2: MDHEN, SYDVKM. The CDR3, as DNA: TGTGCCAGCAGTTTGGGGGGAGATACGCAGTATTTT. Amino acids: CASSLGGDTQYF.

Written as DNA, the CDR3 is TGTGCCAGCAGACAGACAGGCTCCTACGAGCAGTACGTC. It is translated as CASRQTGSYEQYV. The chain has TRBV12-3 or TRBV12-4 and TRBJ2-7; weak D call: TRBD1 (6 bases). This CDR3 contains 13 residues. Trimming pared 6 bases from V and 0 bases from J, leaving 9 bases between.

The gene calls are TRBV28 and TRBJ1-4; no clear D. The germline V gene has CDR1 MDHEN and CDR2 SYDVKM. This CDR3 region has 13 residues. V shed 3 bases and J shed 0 bases, with 2 bases lying between them. Written as DNA, the CDR3 is TGTGCCAGCAGTTTCGCAACTAATGAAAAACTGTTTTTT. Encoded protein: CASSFATNEKLFF. Full variable domain (missing parts from reference TRBV28 and TRBJ1-4): DVKVTQSSRYLVKRTGEKVFLECVQDMDHENMFWYRQDPGLGLRLIYFSYDVKMKEKGDIPEGYSVSREKKERFSLILESASTNQTSMYLCASSFATNEKLFFGSGTQLSVL.

The chain employs TRBV5-4 and TRBJ2-6; no reliable D call. Trimming stripped 0 bases from V and 1 base from J, with 5 bases between. The CDR3 sequence is 15 residues long. The germline V gene has CDR1 SGHNT and CDR2 YYREEE (reference sequence). This CDR3 reads CASSLAGSGANVLTF. The CDR3 DNA reads TGTGCCAGCAGCTTGGCAGGTTCTGGGGCCAACGTCCTGACTTTC.

V gene TRBV7-2 combines with J gene TRBJ1-6; maybe TRBD1 (5 bases). Germline V gives CDR1 SGHTA, CDR2 FQGNSA. The V end was cut by 1 base, the J end by 6 bases, with 10 bases between. This CDR3 is built from 15 residues. CDR3 sequence reads: CASSLEGRANSPLHF. CDR3 coding DNA: TGTGCCAGCAGCTTAGAGGGCAGGGCTAATTCACCCCTCCACTTT.

J is TRBJ2-1 and V is TRBV6-2 or TRBV6-3; 9 positions match TRBD2. Trimming cost V 5 bases and J 4 bases; bases outside gene matches: 9. The CDR3 runs to 16 residues. From germline, CDR1 is MNHEY and CDR2 SVGEGT. The CDR3 DNA is TGTGCCAGCAGTCACATTAGCGGGAGAGGGTACAATGAGCAGTTCTTC. This gives the protein CASSHISGRGYNEQFF.

This clone was picked up one time. The chain links TRBV5-1 to TRBJ1-2; 9 bases are shared with TRBD1. The CDR3 runs 13 residues. Germline CDR1 is SGHRS and CDR2 is YFSETQ. J lost 13 bases, V lost 4 bases, and 11 bases had no gene match. The CDR3 reads CASSHRDRAEFTF. The CDR3 region has the DNA TGCGCCAGCAGCCACCGGGACAGGGCCGAATTCACCTTC.

The chain is built from TRBV6-2 or TRBV6-3 and TRBJ1-5; a possible D gene is TRBD1 (6 bases). V was pared by 2 bases and J by 4 bases, with 15 bases between. From germline, CDR1 is MNHEY and CDR2 SVGEGT. The CDR3 length is 16 residues. This chain's CDR3 is CASSYSGGLWNQPQHF. The CDR3 region has the DNA TGTGCCAGCAGTTACAGCGGGGGGCTTTGGAATCAGCCCCAGCATTTT.

CDR3 sequence reads: CATSRDRRGMNTEAFF. The CDR3 DNA reads as TGTGCCACCAGCAGAGACCGCAGGGGGATGAACACTGAAGCTTTCTTT. V usage is TRBV15 and J usage is TRBJ1-1, with TRBD1 identical over 7 bases. J lost 0 bases, V lost 0 bases, and 4 bases had no gene match. Germline assignment: CDR1 LNHNV and CDR2 YYDKDF (reference sequence). The CDR3 has 16 amino acids.

This chain connects TRBV4-1 to TRBJ2-2; 9 bases are a match to TRBD1. With 2 bases clipped from V and 5 bases from J, the junction kept 12 bases outside the gene matches. This CDR3 is built from 18 residues. Per the germline V gene, CDR1 is MGHRA and CDR2 is YSYEKL. In DNA, the CDR3 is TGCGCCAGCAGCCAAAGGGACAGGGTAGGAGGGGGGACCGGGGAGCTGTTTTTT. It is translated as CASSQRDRVGGGTGELFF.

The rearrangement uses TRBV3-1 (or the pseudogene TRBV3-2) and TRBJ1-6; possibly TRBD1 for D (5 bases). CDR3 length: 15 amino acids. Looked up from germline, CDR1 is LGHDT and CDR2 is YNNKEL (reference sequence). V shed 4 bases and J shed 7 bases, with 14 bases lying between them. The CDR3 protein is CASSRGGASNSPLHF. The CDR3 bases are TGTGCCAGCAGCCGCGGTGGGGCCTCAAATTCACCCCTCCACTTT.

This clone came up once. This chain links TRBV27 with TRBJ1-5; D not certain. Trimming took off 2 bases at V and 7 bases at J, with 18 bases between the two ends. The CDR3 consists of 16 residues. Germline V CDR1 and CDR2: MNHEY, SMNVEV (reference sequence). CDR3 region: CASSLRPLLRRQPQHF. DNA for the CDR3: TGTGCCAGCAGTTTAAGACCACTCCTAAGGCGGCAGCCCCAGCATTTT.

The V gene is TRBV27, the J gene TRBJ1-1; possible D gene TRBD1, 6 bases. The CDR3 is 14 residues long. V lost 0 bases and J 3 bases, leaving 8 bases between the germline ends. CDR1 and CDR2 from the germline V gene are MNHEY and SMNVEV (reference sequence). The CDR3 here is CASSLSQGYTEAFF. Here the CDR3 DNA reads TGTGCCAGCAGTTTATCCCAGGGGTACACTGAAGCTTTCTTT.

The J gene is TRBJ1-1, the V gene TRBV28; TRBD1 agrees at 10 bases. The CDR3 has 17 amino acids. J was trimmed by 0 bases and V by 6 bases; bases with no gene match: 10. In germline, CDR1 is MDHEN, CDR2 SYDVKM. This chain's CDR3 is CASSPQDRGLVNTEAFF. CDR3 bases: TGTGCCAGCAGCCCCCAGGACAGGGGGTTGGTGAACACTGAAGCTTTCTTT.

This clone was detected only once. V and J are TRBV7-2 and TRBJ2-4; TRBD2 agrees at 10 bases. V lost 2 bases to trimming and J lost 12 bases; unmatched junction nucleotides: 4. This CDR3 has 13 residues. The germline gives CDR1 SGHTA, CDR2 FQGNSA. This CDR3 is CASSLLAGDPQYF. The CDR3 bases are TGTGCCAGCAGCTTACTAGCGGGAGACCCTCAGTACTTC.

The chain is built from TRBV27 and TRBJ2-5, with 10 positions matching TRBD1. The germline gives CDR1 MNHEY, CDR2 SMNVEV (reference sequence). J lost 5 bases, V lost 5 bases, and 8 bases had no gene match. CDR3 size: 15 residues. DNA for the CDR3: TGTGCCAGCAGTCCCCGACAGGGGGCTGGGGAGACCCAGTACTTC. As protein: CASSPRQGAGETQYF.